This T cell receptor (beta chain) stems from a study of blood T cells in healthy people across ages. General study findings and limits: Shifts in expanded clonotypes may have been confounded by donor CMV status, which was unknown. There was a strong correlation between TCR beta diversity and naive T cell percentage.

As regards this clonotype: Its antigen is not known.

The CDR3 length is 13 residues. Germline CDR1 and CDR2: SEHNR and FQNEAQ (reference sequence). Unmatched junction bases numbered 8, after V lost 9 bases and J lost 4 bases. Together with a sample-barcoded 5' primer, a J-beta primer mix was included in a second PCR lasting about 7 to 11 cycles. TCRdb re-analysed the 5' RACE reads in MiXCR, keeping a single row per CDR3 protein. The sample lists approximately 880,000 distinct CDR3 sequences, roughly 52% occurring once. The sample, around 10 milliliters of peripheral blood, was drawn from each donor. The receptor's source is a man younger than 40 in good health. The chain couples TRBV7-9 to TRBJ2-5, with 7 bases fitting TRBD2. Material: blood. The CDR3 sequence is CASRSGTAETQYF. The CDR3 DNA sequence: TGTGCCAGTAGAAGCGGGACTGCAGAGACCCAGTACTTC.